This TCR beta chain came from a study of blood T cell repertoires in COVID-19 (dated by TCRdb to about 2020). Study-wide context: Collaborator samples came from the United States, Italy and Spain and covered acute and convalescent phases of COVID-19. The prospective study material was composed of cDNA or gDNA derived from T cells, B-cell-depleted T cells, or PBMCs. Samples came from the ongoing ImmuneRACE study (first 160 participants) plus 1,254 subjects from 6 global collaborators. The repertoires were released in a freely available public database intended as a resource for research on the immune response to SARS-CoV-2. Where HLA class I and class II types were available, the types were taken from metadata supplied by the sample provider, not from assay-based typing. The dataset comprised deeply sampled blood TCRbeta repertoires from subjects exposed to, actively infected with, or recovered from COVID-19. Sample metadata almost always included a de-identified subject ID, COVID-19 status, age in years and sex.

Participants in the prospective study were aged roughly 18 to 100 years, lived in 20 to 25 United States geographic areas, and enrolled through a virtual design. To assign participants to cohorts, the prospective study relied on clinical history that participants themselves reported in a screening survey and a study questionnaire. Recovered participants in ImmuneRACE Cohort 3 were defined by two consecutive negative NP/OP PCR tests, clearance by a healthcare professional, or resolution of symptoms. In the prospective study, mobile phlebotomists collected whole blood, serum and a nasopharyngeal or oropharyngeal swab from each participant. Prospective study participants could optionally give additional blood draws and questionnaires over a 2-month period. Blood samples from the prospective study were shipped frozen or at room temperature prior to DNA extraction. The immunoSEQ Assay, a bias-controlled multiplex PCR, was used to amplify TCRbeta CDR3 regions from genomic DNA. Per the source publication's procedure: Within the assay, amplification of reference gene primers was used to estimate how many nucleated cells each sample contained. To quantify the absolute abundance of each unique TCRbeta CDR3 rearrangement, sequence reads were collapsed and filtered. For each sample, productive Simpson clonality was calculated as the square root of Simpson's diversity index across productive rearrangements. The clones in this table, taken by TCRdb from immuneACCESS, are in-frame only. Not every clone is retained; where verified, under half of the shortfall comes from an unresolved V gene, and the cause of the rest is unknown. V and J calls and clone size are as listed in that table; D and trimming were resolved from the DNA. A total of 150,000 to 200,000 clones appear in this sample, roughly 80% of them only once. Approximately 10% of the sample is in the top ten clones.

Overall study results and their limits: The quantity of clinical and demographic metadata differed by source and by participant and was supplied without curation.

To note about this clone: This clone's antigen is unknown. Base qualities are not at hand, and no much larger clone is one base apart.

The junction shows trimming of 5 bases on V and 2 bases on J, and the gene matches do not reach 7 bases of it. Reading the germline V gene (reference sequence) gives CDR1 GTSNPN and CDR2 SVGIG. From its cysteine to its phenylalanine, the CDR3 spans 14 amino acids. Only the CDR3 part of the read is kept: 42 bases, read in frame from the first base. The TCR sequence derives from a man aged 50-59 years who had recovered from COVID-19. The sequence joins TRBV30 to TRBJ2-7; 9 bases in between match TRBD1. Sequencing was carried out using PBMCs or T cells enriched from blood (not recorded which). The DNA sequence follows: TGTGCCTGGTCGATTGGGACAGGGCCCTACGAGCAGTACTTC. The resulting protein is CAWSIGTGPYEQYF. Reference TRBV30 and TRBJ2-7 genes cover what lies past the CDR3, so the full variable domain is SQTIHQWPATLVQPVGSPLSLECTVEGTSNPNLYWYRQAAGRGLQLLFYSVGIGQISSEVPQNLSASRPQDRQFILSSKKLLLSDSGFYLCAWSIGTGPYEQYFGPGTRLTVT.